Listed below are T cell receptor beta chains from one sample, sequenced in a study of a mutant IDH1 vaccine in newly diagnosed glioma. Using immunoSEQ multiplex PCR, the repertoire was profiled, and TCRdb retains in-frame clones only, with some absent. The sample shows about 68,000 clones, around 82% of them seen only once. Their antigens are not known. The material sequenced was PBMCs, taken from a glioma patient whose treatment included an IDH1 peptide vaccine. Receptors originate from a man younger than 35 with glioma. Both conserved end residues are part of each CDR3. Each record gives: V gene, J gene, D gene, clone size, CDR3 protein, CDR3 DNA. A D gene is named only where the DNA matches it firmly. For some rows the clone size is stated as once, few or many, or as a class when expanded; others skip it.

TRBV7-9	TRBJ1-5	TRBD1	NA	CASSLAGTGGWPQHF	TGTGCCAGCAGCTTAGCCGGGACAGGGGGCTGGCCCCAGCATTTT
TRBV4-2	TRBJ1-1	NA	few	CASSNRLGGAMNTEAFF	TGTGCCAGCAGCAACCGGTTGGGGGGGGCTATGAACACTGAAGCTTTCTTT
TRBV15	TRBJ2-3	TRBD1	NA	CATSSRTGRTDTQYF	TGTGCCACCAGCTCTCGGACAGGGCGCACAGATACGCAGTATTTT
TRBV9	TRBJ2-1	TRBD2	NA	CASSVAFSGTSGNNEQFF	TGTGCCAGCAGCGTAGCTTTCTCCGGGACTAGCGGAAACAATGAGCAGTTCTTC
TRBV5-1	TRBJ1-3	NA	NA	CASSSSRGGGNTIYF	TGCGCCAGCAGCTCCTCTCGTGGGGGTGGAAACACCATATATTTT
TRBV14	TRBJ2-5	TRBD1	NA	CASSPQDRGSLETQYF	TGTGCCAGCAGCCCCCAGGACAGGGGATCGCTAGAGACCCAGTACTTC
TRBV5-6	TRBJ2-2	NA	NA	CASSLIQGAGELFF	TGTGCCAGCAGCTTGATCCAGGGTGCGGGGGAGCTGTTTTTT
TRBV6-5	TRBJ2-2	TRBD1	NA	CASRGQGDTGELFF	TGTGCCAGCCGAGGCCAGGGGGACACCGGGGAGCTGTTTTTT
TRBV5-4	TRBJ1-2	NA	once	CASSFGDGYGYTF	TGTGCCAGCAGCTTTGGAGATGGCTATGGCTACACCTTC
TRBV6-6	TRBJ2-7	TRBD1	NA	CASSAPNRGSHEQYF	TGTGCCAGCAGTGCTCCTAACAGGGGGTCCCACGAGCAGTACTTC
TRBV6-5	TRBJ1-1	NA	NA	CASSFFGAVEAFF	TGTGCCAGCAGTTTTTTCGGGGCCGTTGAAGCTTTCTTT
TRBV30	TRBJ2-7	TRBD2	NA	CAWSPTPTSGYSSYEQYF	TGTGCCTGGAGCCCTACCCCGACTAGCGGTTACAGCTCCTACGAGCAGTACTTC
TRBV29-1	TRBJ2-2	TRBD1	NA	CSVGGGEAGELFF	TGCAGCGTTGGAGGGGGCGAAGCCGGGGAGCTGTTTTTT
TRBV4-3	TRBJ1-2	NA	once	CASSPPEHQRNYGYTF	TGCGCCAGCAGCCCCCCGGAACACCAGAGAAACTATGGCTACACCTTC
TRBV7-2	TRBJ1-2	TRBD1	NA	CASSDRTGTGGTFSSGYTF	TGTGCCAGCAGCGACCGAACCGGGACAGGGGGAACTTTTTCTTCTGGCTACACCTTC
TRBV19	TRBJ1-1	NA	NA	CASSVDRNTEAFF	TGTGCCAGTAGTGTGGACAGGAACACTGAAGCTTTCTTT
TRBV5-5	TRBJ2-5	NA	NA	CASSSKMSQETQYF	TGTGCCAGCAGCTCTAAGATGTCCCAAGAGACCCAGTACTTC
TRBV18	TRBJ1-5	TRBD1	NA	CASSPFTGDNQPQHF	TGTGCCAGCTCACCTTTTACAGGGGATAATCAGCCCCAGCATTTT
TRBV2	TRBJ1-1	TRBD1	NA	CASSSDRGDTEAFF	TGTGCCAGCAGTTCCGACAGGGGGGACACTGAAGCTTTCTTT
TRBV5-1	TRBJ1-1	NA	NA	CASSLNAGLNTEAFF	TGCGCCAGCAGCTTGAATGCAGGGCTGAACACTGAAGCTTTCTTT
TRBV13	TRBJ2-7	TRBD2	once	CASSLAVAGVEQYF	TGTGCCAGCAGCTTAGCTGTAGCGGGAGTTGAGCAGTACTTC
TRBV15	TRBJ2-5	NA	NA	CATSRWSVRETQYF	TGTGCCACCAGCAGGTGGAGTGTACGGGAGACCCAGTACTTC
TRBV11-2	TRBJ2-7	NA	NA	CASSLRPGSPDSYEQYF	TGTGCCAGCAGCTTACGTCCAGGAAGTCCCGACTCCTACGAGCAGTACTTC
TRBV4-1	TRBJ1-1	NA	NA	CASSHLNTEAFF	TGCGCCAGCAGCCACTTGAACACTGAAGCTTTCTTT
TRBV9	TRBJ2-5	TRBD2	NA	CASSPGTSGGHF	TGTGCCAGCAGCCCCGGGACTAGCGGGGGCCACTTC
TRBV2	TRBJ2-1	TRBD1	NA	CASRQGAGNEQFF	TGTGCCAGCAGGCAGGGGGCCGGGAATGAGCAGTTCTTC
TRBV30	TRBJ2-7	TRBD2	NA	CAWSVLAGSYEQYF	TGTGCCTGGAGTGTACTAGCGGGATCCTACGAGCAGTACTTC
TRBV28	TRBJ2-3	NA	NA	CASRGSSTDTQYF	TGTGCCAGCCGGGGGAGTTCGACAGATACGCAGTATTTT